One T cell receptor beta chain is described in this entry. Its antigen is undetermined. With UMI labels, 5' RACE was used to prepare the TRB cDNA libraries. TCRdb reanalyzed the 5' RACE reads and collapses them to one entry per CDR3 protein, without DNA. The sample holds 110,000 or so distinct CDR3 sequences. In triplicate, each CD8+ T cell subset was sorted at under 350,000 cells per replicate. Germline CDR1 reads SNHLY; CDR2 reads FYNNEI. There are 12 residues in the CDR3. This sample was included in a study of CXCR3-negative and CXCR3-positive naive CD8 T cells. General study points: When CXCR3-positive naive cells were set against CXCR3-negative naive cells, the former had more hydrophobic TRB CDR3s.

This receptor was taken from a human donor in good health. Some clones in this sample may be carry-over from other donors' samples. Sequenced material: naive CXCR3+ CD8+ T cells from blood. The subset is: CD45RO-CCR7+CD27+CD95- naive CD8+ T cells expressing CXCR3 (TNR3+). V usage is TRBV2 and J usage is TRBJ2-7; checking the TCRdb D call of TRBD1 is not possible without DNA. CDR3 sequence: CASVRGTYEQYF.